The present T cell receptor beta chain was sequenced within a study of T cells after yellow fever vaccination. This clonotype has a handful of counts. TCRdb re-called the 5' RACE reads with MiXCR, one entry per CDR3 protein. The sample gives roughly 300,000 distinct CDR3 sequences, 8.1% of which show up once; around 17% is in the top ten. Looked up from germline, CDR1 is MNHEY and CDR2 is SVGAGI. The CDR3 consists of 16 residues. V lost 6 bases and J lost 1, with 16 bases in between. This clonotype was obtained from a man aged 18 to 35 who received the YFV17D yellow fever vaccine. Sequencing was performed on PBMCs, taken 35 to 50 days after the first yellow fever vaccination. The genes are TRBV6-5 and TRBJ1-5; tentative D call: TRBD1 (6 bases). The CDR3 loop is CASSHSGGWSNQPQHF. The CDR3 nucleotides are TGTGCCAGCAGCCACTCGGGGGGCTGGAGCAATCAGCCCCAGCATTTT.